These 26 T cell receptor beta chains came from one sample sequenced in a study of OX40 agonist ivuxolimab in advanced cancers. Sequencing used immunoSEQ multiplex PCR; TCRdb keeps in-frame clones, though not all of them. Here the sample spans roughly 68,000 clones, more than 80% being singletons. Sequences were derived from CD4+ or CD8+ T cells sorted from blood, sampled in a trial of the OX40 agonist ivuxolimab. The origin of the receptors is an adult with an advanced solid tumor such as melanoma, head and neck, liver or kidney cancer.

V gene TRBV29-1 combines with J gene TRBJ2-7; 7 bases match TRBD1. Per germline, CDR1 SQVTM and CDR2 ANQGSEA. This CDR3 has 11 amino acids. V trimming: 7 bases; J trimming: 7 bases; junction bases outside the gene matches: 7. The CDR3 sequence is CSGSDRDEQYF. The CDR3 DNA reads as TGCAGCGGTTCCGACAGGGATGAGCAGTACTTC.

This chain connects TRBV7-9 to TRBJ2-3; possibly TRBD2 for D (5 bases). Looked up from germline, CDR1 is SEHNR and CDR2 is FQNEAQ (reference sequence). CDR3 size: 15 residues. Trimming cost V 6 bases and J 2 bases, with 15 bases left between them. In nucleotides, the CDR3 is TGTGCCAGCAGGGGTGCGGGCGTACTCACAGATACGCAGTATTTT. Its protein product is CASRGAGVLTDTQYF.

The V and J genes are TRBV9 and TRBJ2-5, with D uncertain. The CDR3 runs to 15 residues. The V end lost 8 bases, the J end lost 0 bases, and 17 bases lay between the germline ends. From germline, CDR1 is SGDLS and CDR2 YYNGEE. The DNA of the CDR3 is TGTGCCAGTTCAGAACGACTCGGCAACCAAGAGACCCAGTACTTC. This codes for CASSERLGNQETQYF.

Here the CDR3 DNA reads TGTGCCAGCAGCCCCCCCACCGTGGGAAGCGGGGAGCTGTTTTTT. This gives the protein CASSPPTVGSGELFF. The rearrangement links TRBV11-3 to TRBJ2-2; no clear D gene. Germline V CDR1 and CDR2: SGHNT, YENEEA. Trimming shortened V by 5 bases and J by 7 bases, and 17 bases separated the two germline ends. This CDR3 is built from 15 residues.

This clone showed up just once. The rearrangement links TRBV7-9 to TRBJ2-3; no definite D call. The CDR3 totals 10 residues. Germline V gives CDR1 SEHNR, CDR2 FQNEAQ (reference sequence). The V gene lost 8 bases and the J gene lost 6 bases, with 6 bases spanning the gap. CDR3 bases: TGTGCCAGCCAGATGGATACGCAGTATTTT. Its protein is CASQMDTQYF.

The chain uses TRBV27 and TRBJ2-7; 7 bases match TRBD1. Unmatched junction bases numbered 11, after V lost 6 bases and J lost 3 bases. Germline CDR1 MNHEY, CDR2 SMNVEV (reference sequence). The CDR3 runs to 15 residues. In DNA form, the CDR3 reads TGTGCCAGCAGACCCGACAGGGACCTTGGCTACGAGCAGTACTTC. It codes for CASRPDRDLGYEQYF.

A single count supports this clone. The rearrangement uses TRBV6-1 and TRBJ1-1; 7 nucleotides align to TRBD1. V was pared by 5 bases and J by 4 bases, with 10 bases of the junction left unmatched. Germline values: CDR1 MNHNS, CDR2 SASEGT. This CDR3 is 15 amino acids long. The CDR3 nucleotides read TGTGCCAGCAGTCATCGGACAGGCCCGGTCACTGAAGCTTTCTTT. Translation gives CASSHRTGPVTEAFF.

CDR3 residues: CASPSPYNEQFF. Written as DNA, the CDR3 is TGTGCCAGCCCCAGCCCCTACAATGAGCAGTTCTTC. The genes are TRBV28 and TRBJ2-1; D not certain. Germline V gene data show CDR1 as MDHEN and CDR2 as SYDVKM. Trimming stripped 8 bases from V and 2 bases from J, with 7 bases between. The CDR3 length is 12 residues.

This clone came up once. The CDR3 spells CSASPETQYF. The CDR3 DNA reads as TGCAGTGCTAGTCCCGAGACCCAGTACTTC. This chain joins TRBV20-1 and TRBJ2-5; no clear D gene. The CDR3 has 10 amino acids. CDR1 and CDR2 from the germline V gene are DFQATT and SNEGSKA (reference sequence). Trimming shortened V by 3 bases and J by 5 bases, and 4 bases separated the two germline ends.

J is TRBJ2-3 and V is TRBV7-9, with 10 bases fitting TRBD2. The germline V gene has CDR1 SEHNR and CDR2 FQNEAQ (reference sequence). Trimming at V came to 5 bases and at J to 3 bases, leaving 14 bases not matched to a gene. The CDR3 length is 18 residues. This CDR3 reads CASSPLLAGAPGTDTQYF. CDR3 in DNA: TGTGCCAGCAGCCCCCTGCTAGCGGGAGCGCCCGGGACAGATACGCAGTATTTT.

The V call is TRBV29-1, the J call TRBJ2-1, with TRBD1 matching over 9 bases. Germline values: CDR1 SQVTM, CDR2 ANQGSEA. Trimming removed 7 bases from V and 3 bases from J; junction bases left unmatched: 7. The CDR3 is 14 residues long. The CDR3 reads CSASTGGYYNEQFF. CDR3 coding DNA: TGCAGCGCGTCGACAGGGGGATACTACAATGAGCAGTTCTTC.

J is TRBJ1-1 and V is TRBV7-9; tentative D call: TRBD1 (5 bases). The CDR3 extends over 14 amino acids. In germline, CDR1 is SEHNR, CDR2 FQNEAQ (reference sequence). Trimming stripped 4 bases from V and 4 bases from J, with 13 bases between. The CDR3 loop is CASSSTLGRTEAFF. CDR3 DNA: TGTGCCAGCAGCTCGACCCTGGGGCGCACTGAAGCTTTCTTT.

This rearrangement joins TRBV7-9 to TRBJ1-2; D is unresolved. This CDR3 is 15 amino acids long. The germline CDR1 and CDR2 sequences are SEHNR and FQNEAQ (reference sequence). V lost 4 bases, J lost 6 bases, and 18 bases lay in between. For the CDR3, the DNA is TGTGCCAGCAGCTCCCCTTTGAGCAGCTCAAATGGCTACACCTTC. Amino acids: CASSSPLSSSNGYTF.

DNA of the CDR3: TGTGCCAGCAGCCCTAGGGACCGTCTGACCTACGAGCAGTACTTC. It specifies CASSPRDRLTYEQYF. J is TRBJ2-7 and V is TRBV14; either TRBD1 or TRBD2 may supply D (5 bases each). The CDR3 has 15 residues. With 4 bases removed from V and 2 bases from J, the gap between germline ends came to 15 bases. From germline, CDR1 is SGHDN and CDR2 FVKESK.

This chain uses TRBV14 with TRBJ1-2, with 7 bases fitting TRBD1. This CDR3 is 16 amino acids long. Germline V lookup: CDR1 SGHDN, CDR2 FVKESK. V was clipped by 0 bases and J by 1 base; unmatched bases: 5. CDR3: CASSQEGQPHNYGYTF. In nucleotides, the CDR3 is TGTGCCAGCAGCCAAGAGGGACAGCCCCATAACTATGGCTACACCTTC.

This clone was seen a single time. The gene calls are TRBV10-3 and TRBJ1-1; D is unclear. CDR3 length: 14 residues. Trimming removed 0 bases at V and 5 bases at J, with 10 bases between. Germline values: CDR1 ENHRY, CDR2 SYGVKD. In DNA, the CDR3 is TGTGCCATCAGTGAGTCGCCACGATTGACTGAAGCTTTCTTT. Translating gives CAISESPRLTEAFF.

This sequence joins TRBV19 and TRBJ1-2; D perhaps matches TRBD1 (6 bases). Between the trimmed V and J ends, which lost 5 bases and 6 bases, there was a span of 13 bases. Germline CDR1 LNHDA, CDR2 SQIVND (reference sequence). CDR3 length equals 13 residues. The CDR3 spells CASSAGGPHGYTF. For the CDR3, the DNA is TGTGCCAGTAGTGCTGGGGGGCCCCATGGCTACACCTTC.

The J gene is TRBJ2-7, the V gene TRBV7-8; maybe TRBD1 (5 bases). V lost 5 bases and J lost 3, with 14 bases in between. CDR1 is SGHVS and CDR2 is FQNEAQ in the germline V gene. The CDR3 runs to 14 residues. The CDR3 protein is CASSRRAGNYEQYF. In nucleotides, the CDR3 is TGTGCCAGCAGCCGACGGGCAGGGAACTACGAGCAGTACTTC. Drawing the rest from reference TRBV7-8 and TRBJ2-7, the complete variable domain is GAGVSQSPRYKVAKRGQDVALRCDPISGHVSLFWYQQALGQGPEFLTYFQNEAQLDKSGLPSDRFFAERPEGSVSTLKIQRTQQEDSAVYLCASSRRAGNYEQYFGPGTRLTVT.

Here the CDR3 reads CASRTGGAEQYF. The CDR3 nucleotides read TGCGCCAGCAGAACGGGAGGGGCCGAGCAGTACTTC. The chain joins TRBV5-1 to TRBJ2-7, with TRBD2 identical over 8 bases. CDR1 is SGHRS and CDR2 is YFSETQ in the germline V gene. The V gene end was trimmed by 5 bases and the J gene end by 6 bases; junction bases not matched to a gene: 4. The CDR3 covers 12 residues.

The gene calls are TRBV29-1 and TRBJ2-7; D is possibly TRBD2 (5 bases). There are 13 residues in the CDR3. Trimming shortened V by 1 base and J by 0 bases, and 7 bases separated the two germline ends. Germline V gene sequence: CDR1 SQVTM, CDR2 ANQGSEA. The CDR3 DNA sequence: TGCAGCGTTGAAGGGACTGCCTCCTACGAGCAGTACTTC. Its translation is CSVEGTASYEQYF.

The chain has TRBV5-1 and TRBJ2-1, with 12 bases that match TRBD2. The CDR3 sequence is 16 residues long. V lost 4 bases to trimming and J lost 2 bases; unmatched junction nucleotides: 4. Germline loops: CDR1 SGHRS, CDR2 YFSETQ. CDR3 residues: CASSPSGRGPYNEQFF. The DNA of the CDR3 is TGCGCCAGCAGCCCTAGCGGGAGGGGTCCCTACAATGAGCAGTTCTTC. Full variable domain (missing parts from reference TRBV5-1 and TRBJ2-1): KAGVTQTPRYLIKTRGQQVTLSCSPISGHRSVSWYQQTPGQGLQFLFEYFSETQRNKGNFPGRFSGRQFSNSRSEMNVSTLELGDSALYLCASSPSGRGPYNEQFFGPGTRLTVL.

The chain joins TRBV4-1 to TRBJ2-7; TRBD1 is a possible D gene (5 bases). In germline, CDR1 is MGHRA, CDR2 YSYEKL. This CDR3 has 15 amino acids. Trimming took 2 bases from V and 1 from J, leaving 12 bases between them. CDR3 protein: CASSQRGQISYEQYF. CDR3 nucleotide sequence: TGCGCCAGCAGCCAAAGGGGTCAGATTTCCTACGAGCAGTACTTC.

The CDR3: CASSAAPTGGIYEQYF. As DNA, the CDR3 is TGTGCCAGCAGCGCCGCGCCCACTGGAGGCATCTACGAGCAGTACTTC. This chain connects TRBV9 to TRBJ2-7, with D possibly matching TRBD2 (5 bases). Between the trimmed V and J ends, which lost 3 bases and 3 bases, there was a span of 19 bases. The CDR3 loop spans 16 amino acids. Germline lookup yields CDR1 SGDLS and CDR2 YYNGEE.

J is TRBJ2-5 and V is TRBV27; 9 nucleotides agree with TRBD2. The J call may be in error: the DNA end matches TRBJ2-7 better. The CDR3 has 15 amino acids. CDR1 is MNHEY, CDR2 SMNVEV, per germline (reference sequence). DNA of the CDR3: TGTGCCAGCAGTTTATCCGCGGCGGGAGGGTACGAGCAGTACTTC. It translates to CASSLSAAGGYEQYF.

The rearrangement uses TRBV28 and TRBJ2-1, with 13 bases that match TRBD2. The ends lost 5 bases at V and 4 bases at J; junction bases unmatched: 11. The CDR3 loop spans 18 amino acids. CDR1 is MDHEN, CDR2 SYDVKM, per germline. DNA of the CDR3: TGTGCCAGCAGTAATATAGGACTAGCGGGAGTGGGGTACAATGAGCAGTTCTTC. Translation gives CASSNIGLAGVGYNEQFF.

V usage is TRBV19 and J usage is TRBJ2-3; 8 bases line up with TRBD1. This CDR3 is 12 amino acids long. With 6 bases clipped from V and 8 bases from J, the junction kept 4 bases outside the gene matches. Germline CDR1 reads LNHDA; CDR2 reads SQIVND (reference sequence). The CDR3 nucleotides read TGTGCCAGTAGCCGGACAGGGCCTACGCAGTATTTT. Encoded protein: CASSRTGPTQYF.